These 31 T cell receptor beta chains were sequenced from one sample in a study of blood T cell repertoires in COVID-19. The repertoire was sequenced with immunoSEQ multiplex PCR; TCRdb's copy has only in-frame clones and lacks some. The sample records 81,000 or so clones, 70% to 90% being singletons. Source material: peripheral blood. These receptors were collected from a human donor in a cohort sampled during active COVID-19.

V and J are TRBV9 and TRBJ1-6; 9 nucleotides agree with TRBD1. This CDR3 comprises 15 residues. V trimming: 4 bases; J trimming: 7 bases; junction bases outside the gene matches: 6. Germline values: CDR1 SGDLS, CDR2 YYNGEE. In nucleotides, the CDR3 is TGTGCCAGCAGCCCCGGACAGGGGAGGAATTCACCCCTCCACTTT. It is translated as CASSPGQGRNSPLHF. The complete variable domain, with remaining parts taken from reference TRBV9 and TRBJ1-6, reads DSGVTQTPKHLITATGQRVTLRCSPRSGDLSVYWYQQSLDQGLQFLIQYYNGEERAKGNILERFSAQQFPDLHSELNLSSLELGDSALYFCASSPGQGRNSPLHFGNGTRLTVT.

This chain connects TRBV18 to TRBJ2-2, with D possibly matching TRBD2 (6 bases). Germline CDR1 KGHSH, CDR2 LQKENI. The CDR3 sequence is 18 residues long. Trimming took off 1 base at V and 3 bases at J, with 18 bases between the two ends. CDR3 region: CASSPLPGLNSDTGELFF. In DNA form, the CDR3 reads TGTGCCAGCTCACCACTCCCAGGACTAAATTCGGACACCGGGGAGCTGTTTTTT.

V usage is TRBV6-1 and J usage is TRBJ1-2; perhaps TRBD1 as D (5 bases). The V end was cut by 3 bases, the J end by 4 bases, with 15 bases between. The CDR3 is 15 amino acids. CDR1 is MNHNS and CDR2 is SASEGT in the germline V gene. CDR3 in amino acids: CASSEGGRRLYGYTF. The CDR3, as DNA: TGTGCCAGCAGTGAGGGGGGTCGCCGTCTCTATGGCTACACCTTC.

J is TRBJ2-7 and V is TRBV28, with 8 bases fitting TRBD1. Trimming removed 5 bases from V and 10 bases from J; junction bases left unmatched: 13. This CDR3 comprises 14 residues. The germline V gene has CDR1 MDHEN and CDR2 SYDVKM. This chain's CDR3 is CASSAYGQGICQYF. As DNA, the CDR3 is TGTGCCAGCAGTGCCTACGGACAGGGTATATGTCAGTACTTC.

This clone appeared a few times. V and J are TRBV6-5 and TRBJ1-1, with D perhaps matching TRBD1 (5 bases). V gave up 6 bases and J gave up 1 base, with 12 bases separating them. There are 14 residues in the CDR3. Germline V lookup: CDR1 MNHEY, CDR2 SVGAGI. The CDR3 region is CASRVQEGNTEAFF. The DNA of the CDR3 is TGTGCCAGCAGGGTACAGGAGGGGAACACTGAAGCTTTCTTT.

This rearrangement joins TRBV11-2 to TRBJ2-2, with 13 bases matching TRBD2. Germline V CDR1 and CDR2: SGHAT, FQNNGV. The J segment lost 7 bases and the V segment lost 4 bases, leaving 3 bases of the junction unmatched. The CDR3 covers 15 residues. CDR3 in DNA: TGTGCCAGCAGCTCAGGACTAGCGGGGGTCGGGGAGCTGTTTTTT. Its protein is CASSSGLAGVGELFF.

This sequence joins TRBV9 and TRBJ2-1; the D gene is possibly TRBD2 (6 bases). Germline V CDR1 and CDR2: SGDLS, YYNGEE. V was trimmed by 3 bases and J by 4 bases, leaving 26 bases between them. The CDR3 contains 19 residues. The CDR3 loop reads CASSAGSKTASEGYNEQFF. CDR3 bases: TGTGCCAGCAGCGCAGGATCAAAGACGGCTAGCGAGGGGTACAATGAGCAGTTCTTC.

J is TRBJ2-5 and V is TRBV11-3; TRBD2 agrees at 7 bases. CDR3 length equals 14 residues. Germline assignment: CDR1 SGHNT and CDR2 YENEEA. V dropped 5 bases and J dropped 2; count of bases not matched to a gene: 5. The CDR3 nucleotides are TGTGCCAGCAGCCCTGGGGGGGGGCAAGAGACCCAGTACTTC. It translates to CASSPGGGQETQYF. Based on the CDR3 plus reference TRBV11-3 and TRBJ2-5, the full variable domain is EAGVVQSPRYKIIEKKQPVAFWCNPISGHNTLYWYLQNLGQGPELLIRYENEEAVDDSQLPKDRFSAERLKGVDSTLKIQPAELGDSAVYLCASSPGGGQETQYFGPGTRLLVL.

The chain joins TRBV5-1 to TRBJ2-5, with 8 bases aligning to TRBD1. The V and J ends lost 2 bases and 2 bases, in that order; junction bases with no gene match: 5. The CDR3 has 15 amino acids. Germline CDR1 reads SGHRS; CDR2 reads YFSETQ. The CDR3 DNA sequence: TGCGCCAGCAGCTTAATGACAGGGGCGCAAGAGACCCAGTACTTC. Translated: CASSLMTGAQETQYF.

The rearrangement joins TRBV29-1 to TRBJ1-2; D possibly corresponds to TRBD1 (5 bases). The germline V gene encodes CDR1 SQVTM and CDR2 ANQGSEA. The CDR3 spans 13 residues. Trimming removed 2 bases at V and 7 bases at J, with 14 bases between. CDR3 DNA sequence: TGCAGCGTTGAAAGTGTGGGGGGAAGTGGCTACACCTTC. Residues: CSVESVGGSGYTF.

The chain couples TRBV6-2 or TRBV6-3 to TRBJ2-2; 7 bases are shared with TRBD1. Germline CDR1 reads MNHEY; CDR2 reads SVGEGT. The junction had 5 bases not matched to a gene; V was cut back by 2 bases and J by 5 bases. The CDR3 runs to 15 residues. The CDR3 DNA reads as TGTGCCAGCAGTTACCCGACAGGGTTAACCGGGGAGCTGTTTTTT. Its protein product is CASSYPTGLTGELFF.

This chain joins TRBV24-1 and TRBJ2-1; 8 bases are shared with TRBD2. The CDR3 is 15 amino acids. V lost 7 bases, J lost 4 bases, and 8 bases stayed unmatched. Looked up from germline, CDR1 is KGHDR and CDR2 is SFDVKD. The CDR3 spells CATSKGGGRYNEQFF. The CDR3 coding sequence is TGTGCCACCAGCAAAGGCGGGGGGAGATACAATGAGCAGTTCTTC.

This clone appeared a few times. V is TRBV7-2 and J is TRBJ1-6, with 7 nucleotides matching TRBD1. Germline V gene sequence: CDR1 SGHTA, CDR2 FQGNSA. Germline trimming cut 5 bases from V and 4 bases from J; bases unmatched to any gene: 17. This CDR3 has 19 amino acids. In DNA, the CDR3 is TGTGCCAGCAGCCCGAGTTTGGGAGGACAGGCTCCTTATAATTCACCCCTCCACTTT. It codes for CASSPSLGGQAPYNSPLHF.

This chain uses TRBV5-4 with TRBJ1-1, with D unclear. The CDR3 contains 15 residues. Germline V gene lookup returns CDR1 SGHNT and CDR2 YYREEE (reference sequence). Trimming removed 2 bases at V and 0 bases at J, with 11 bases between. The CDR3 DNA sequence: TGTGCCAGCAGCTTAAGTGCAGTGATGAACACTGAAGCTTTCTTT. Protein product: CASSLSAVMNTEAFF.

This chain uses TRBV4-2 with TRBJ2-1; no definite D call. The CDR3 spans 14 residues. Germline values: CDR1 LGHNA, CDR2 YNFKEQ. V was clipped by 1 base and J by 1 base, with 5 bases between them. Here the CDR3 reads CASSQGLSYNEQFF. Here the CDR3 DNA reads TGTGCCAGCAGCCAAGGCCTATCCTACAATGAGCAGTTCTTC.

The V and J genes are TRBV7-2 and TRBJ1-2; D is uncertain. V was clipped by 5 bases and J by 1 base, with 14 bases between them. Germline assignment: CDR1 SGHTA and CDR2 FQGNSA. The CDR3 covers 15 residues. The CDR3 DNA follows: TGTGCCAGCAGCCGGACCGGCGGGCTTAACTATGGCTACACCTTC. Translated: CASSRTGGLNYGYTF.

This chain joins TRBV7-6 and TRBJ1-2, with a possible D match to TRBD1 (6 bases). This CDR3 has 13 residues. V dropped 5 bases and J dropped 4 bases, with 11 bases sitting between them. Germline-derived CDR1 and CDR2 are SGHVS and FNYEAQ. CDR3 DNA: TGTGCCAGCAGCAAGGGACACGCCTATGGCTACACCTTC. Amino acid sequence: CASSKGHAYGYTF.

The chain recombines TRBV28 with TRBJ1-2; TRBD1 is a possible D gene (6 bases). The germline CDR1 and CDR2 sequences are MDHEN and SYDVKM. Deletions cut 2 bases from V and 5 bases from J, with 15 bases between. CDR3 length: 15 amino acids. The CDR3 is CASSLVLRTEYGYTF. The CDR3 DNA is TGTGCCAGCAGTTTAGTACTTAGGACAGAATATGGCTACACCTTC.

The V call is TRBV5-6, the J call TRBJ1-1, with no clear D. Trimming took 2 bases from V and 6 from J, leaving 14 bases between them. The germline gives CDR1 SGHDT, CDR2 YYEEEE. The CDR3 consists of 14 residues. The CDR3 DNA is TGTGCCAGCAGCTTCCGGGAGTATCTCCCTGAAGCTTTCTTT. It specifies CASSFREYLPEAFF.

This clone has only a few counts. The chain uses TRBV4-1 and TRBJ1-2; D is undetermined. Trimming took 6 bases from V and 5 from J, leaving 10 bases between them. This CDR3 has 12 residues. Germline V gene lookup returns CDR1 MGHRA and CDR2 YSYEKL. CDR3 DNA: TGCGCCAGCAGAGGACTCGAATATGGCTACACCTTC. It is translated as CASRGLEYGYTF.

CDR3 DNA: TGTGCCAGCAGCTTCCCGAATGTATTAGGGGCCAATCAGCCCCAGCATTTT. This gives the protein CASSFPNVLGANQPQHF. V is TRBV7-2 and J is TRBJ1-5; possible D gene TRBD1, 5 bases. With 3 bases removed from V and 3 bases from J, the gap between germline ends came to 18 bases. Germline CDR1 SGHTA, CDR2 FQGNSA. This CDR3 has 17 residues.

This clone was observed a single time. The V call is TRBV2, the J call TRBJ2-7, with 7 positions matching TRBD1. This CDR3 spans 15 amino acids. V gave up 1 base and J gave up 1 base; unmatched junction bases: 4. Per germline, CDR1 SNHLY and CDR2 FYNNEI. In nucleotides, the CDR3 is TGTGCCAGCAGTGAAGACAGGGGCGCGTCCTACGAGCAGTACTTC. Its protein is CASSEDRGASYEQYF.

The V gene is TRBV18, the J gene TRBJ2-5; D is possibly TRBD2 (6 bases). The V gene lost 1 base and the J gene lost 4 bases, with 10 bases spanning the gap. This CDR3 contains 14 residues. Germline assignment: CDR1 KGHSH and CDR2 LQKENI. The CDR3 sequence: CASSPRWGVETQYF. The CDR3 nucleotides are TGTGCCAGCTCACCACGATGGGGGGTAGAGACCCAGTACTTC.

The chain has TRBV28 and TRBJ2-2, with a tentative D call TRBD2 (6 bases). Germline V CDR1 and CDR2: MDHEN, SYDVKM. The CDR3 loop spans 15 amino acids. Trimming shortened V by 2 bases and J by 3 bases, and 10 bases separated the two germline ends. The CDR3 is CASSLLGRYTGELFF. For the CDR3, the DNA is TGTGCCAGCAGTTTACTGGGGAGGTACACCGGGGAGCTGTTTTTT. The full variable domain, rest sourced from reference TRBV28 and TRBJ2-2, is DVKVTQSSRYLVKRTGEKVFLECVQDMDHENMFWYRQDPGLGLRLIYFSYDVKMKEKGDIPEGYSVSREKKERFSLILESASTNQTSMYLCASSLLGRYTGELFFGEGSRLTVL.

The chain recombines TRBV5-4 with TRBJ2-1, with a tentative D call TRBD2 (5 bases). Germline-derived CDR1 and CDR2 are SGHNT and YYREEE (reference sequence). The V end was cut by 5 bases, the J end by 8 bases, with 17 bases between. This CDR3 contains 14 residues. CDR3 sequence: CASRDRARADEQFF. DNA for the CDR3: TGTGCCAGCAGGGACCGGGCTAGAGCGGATGAGCAGTTCTTC.

The genes are TRBV5-1 and TRBJ2-2; 9 positions agree with TRBD2. CDR3 length: 15 residues. Germline V gene sequence: CDR1 SGHRS, CDR2 YFSETQ. V gave up 2 bases and J gave up 6 bases; unmatched junction bases: 5. In DNA, the CDR3 is TGCGCCAGCAGCTTTCTGGCGGGGGGGCCCGGGGAGCTGTTTTTT. It codes for CASSFLAGGPGELFF.

This rearrangement joins TRBV6-1 to TRBJ1-2; weak D call: TRBD1 (6 bases). Germline V CDR1 and CDR2: MNHNS, SASEGT. CDR3 length: 13 amino acids. V was clipped by 3 bases and J by 8 bases, with 13 bases between them. The CDR3 region is CASSDAGVRGYTF. The CDR3 DNA sequence: TGTGCCAGCAGTGACGCAGGGGTGCGCGGCTACACCTTC.

The chain links TRBV20-1 to TRBJ1-6; D remains ambiguous. Germline loops: CDR1 DFQATT, CDR2 SNEGSKA (reference sequence). The CDR3 totals 13 residues. V was clipped by 3 bases and J by 6 bases, with 9 bases between them. As DNA, the CDR3 is TGCAGTGCTAGTCAGGCAGTTAATTCACCCCTCCACTTT. Translation gives CSASQAVNSPLHF.

V is TRBV15 and J is TRBJ2-1; D may be TRBD2 (5 bases). The CDR3 is made up of 18 amino acids. Trimming cost V 0 bases and J 4 bases, with 19 bases left between them. Germline CDR1 and CDR2: LNHNV and YYDKDF (reference sequence). The CDR3 sequence is CATSRERERTPGYNEQFF. Written as DNA, the CDR3 is TGTGCCACCAGCAGAGAGAGGGAAAGGACTCCGGGGTACAATGAGCAGTTCTTC.

The chain carries TRBV4-3 and TRBJ1-5; no clear D gene. The germline gives CDR1 LGHNA, CDR2 YSLEER. Between the trimmed V and J ends, which lost 0 bases and 0 bases, there was a span of 6 bases. The CDR3 runs to 15 residues. The CDR3 DNA reads as TGCGCCAGCAGCCAAGATGGGCATAGCAATCAGCCCCAGCATTTT. This encodes CASSQDGHSNQPQHF.

This clone has only one observation. This rearrangement joins TRBV5-1 to TRBJ1-2; 9 nucleotides agree with TRBD1. V dropped 5 bases and J dropped 5; count of bases not matched to a gene: 16. Germline loops: CDR1 SGHRS, CDR2 YFSETQ. This CDR3 is 17 amino acids long. CDR3 coding DNA: TGCGCCAGCAGGGACCGTCCCGGGACAGGGTCCCATTATGGCTACACCTTC. Its translation is CASRDRPGTGSHYGYTF.